In this sample, the clone carrying this T cell receptor beta chain turned up once. Seattle enrolled patients during active infection and tracked them longitudinally. The data were taken from a study of blood T cell repertoires in COVID-19. Study-level background: Researchers got acute and convalescent COVID-19 samples from the United States, Italy and Spain. PBMCs, B-cell-depleted T cells, or T cells provided the cDNA or gDNA that made up the material.

The CDR3 spans 16 residues. V lost 2 bases and J lost 3, with 15 bases in between. The germline V gene encodes CDR1 MNHNS and CDR2 SASEGT. In the source study's methods: Cell counts per sample came from amplifying reference gene primers. Clones were read by immunoSEQ multiplex PCR, and TCRdb kept only the in-frame ones, dropping some. The V and J calls and clone size were taken over from that table, and D and trimming were inferred from the DNA. Altogether more than 350,000 clones are present, 80% to 90% being singletons, with the ten largest covering 3%. The specimen sequenced was peripheral blood. The chain couples TRBV6-1 to TRBJ2-3, with a weak D call TRBD1 (5 bases). The receptor was isolated from a woman aged 25 to 39 with COVID-19, enrolled during active disease. CDR3 bases: TGTGCCAGCAGTGAATACCTCGGCAGGGAAACAGATACGCAGTATTTT. This translates into CASSEYLGRETDTQYF.